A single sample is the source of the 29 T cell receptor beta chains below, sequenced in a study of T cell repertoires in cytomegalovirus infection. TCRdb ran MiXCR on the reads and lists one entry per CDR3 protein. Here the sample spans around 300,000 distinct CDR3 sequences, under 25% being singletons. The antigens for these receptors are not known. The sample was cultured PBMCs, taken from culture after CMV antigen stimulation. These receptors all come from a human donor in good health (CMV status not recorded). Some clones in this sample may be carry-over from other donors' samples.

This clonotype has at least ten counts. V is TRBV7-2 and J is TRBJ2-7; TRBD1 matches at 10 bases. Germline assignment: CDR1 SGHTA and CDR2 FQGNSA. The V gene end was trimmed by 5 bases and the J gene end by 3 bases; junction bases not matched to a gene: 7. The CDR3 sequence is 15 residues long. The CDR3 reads CASSDWDRGDYEQYF. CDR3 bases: TGTGCCAGCAGCGATTGGGACAGGGGTGACTACGAGCAGTACTTC.

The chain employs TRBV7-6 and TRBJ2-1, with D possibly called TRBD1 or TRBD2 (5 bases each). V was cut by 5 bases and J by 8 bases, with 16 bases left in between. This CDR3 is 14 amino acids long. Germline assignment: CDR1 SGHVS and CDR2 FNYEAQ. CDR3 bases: TGTGCCAGCAGCCTAACTGGGGGTAGTGATGAGCAGTTCTTC. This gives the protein CASSLTGGSDEQFF.

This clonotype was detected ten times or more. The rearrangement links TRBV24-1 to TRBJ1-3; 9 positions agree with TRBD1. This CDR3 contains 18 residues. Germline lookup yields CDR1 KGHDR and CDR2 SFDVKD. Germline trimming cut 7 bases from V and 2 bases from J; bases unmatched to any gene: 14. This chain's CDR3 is CATRGPGQGTVPGNTIYF. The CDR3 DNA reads TGTGCCACCAGGGGCCCGGGACAGGGTACCGTGCCTGGAAACACCATATATTTT.

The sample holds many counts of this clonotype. In nucleotides, the CDR3 is TGTGCCAGCAGGGGGCCCAATCAGCCCCAGCATTTT. Translated: CASRGPNQPQHF. The chain carries TRBV7-2 and TRBJ1-5; D is perhaps TRBD1 (5 bases). Per germline, CDR1 SGHTA and CDR2 FQGNSA. V shed 6 bases and J shed 3 bases, with 6 bases lying between them. CDR3 length: 12 amino acids.

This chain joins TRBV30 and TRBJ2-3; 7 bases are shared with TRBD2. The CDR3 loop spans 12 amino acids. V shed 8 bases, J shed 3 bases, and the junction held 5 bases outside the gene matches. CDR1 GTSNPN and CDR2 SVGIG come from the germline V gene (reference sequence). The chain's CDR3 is CASGTTTDTQYF. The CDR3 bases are TGTGCCAGCGGGACTACAACAGATACGCAGTATTTT.

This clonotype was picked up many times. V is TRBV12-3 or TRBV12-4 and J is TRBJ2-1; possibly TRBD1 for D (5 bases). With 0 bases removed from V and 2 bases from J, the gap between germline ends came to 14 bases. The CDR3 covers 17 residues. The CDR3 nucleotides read TGTGCCAGCAGTTTAGCGCTAGGTCAGGGAACCTACAATGAGCAGTTCTTC. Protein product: CASSLALGQGTYNEQFF.

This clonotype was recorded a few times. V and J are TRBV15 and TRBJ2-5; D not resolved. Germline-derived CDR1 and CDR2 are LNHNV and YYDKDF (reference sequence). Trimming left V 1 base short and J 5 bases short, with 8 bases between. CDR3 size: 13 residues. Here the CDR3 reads CATSRALSETQYF. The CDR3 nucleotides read TGTGCCACCAGCAGAGCTCTTTCCGAGACCCAGTACTTC.

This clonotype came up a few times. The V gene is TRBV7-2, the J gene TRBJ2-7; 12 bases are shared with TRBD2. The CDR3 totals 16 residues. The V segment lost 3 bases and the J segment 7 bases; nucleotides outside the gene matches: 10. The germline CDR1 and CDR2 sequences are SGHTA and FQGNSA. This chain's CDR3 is CASSFGLAGGPGEQYF. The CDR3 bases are TGTGCCAGCAGCTTTGGGCTAGCGGGAGGGCCTGGAGAGCAGTACTTC.

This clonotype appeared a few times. This chain's CDR3 is CASSTYRDIIQYF. CDR3 in DNA: TGTGCCAGCAGTACCTACAGGGATATCATTCAGTACTTC. V usage is TRBV6-2 or TRBV6-3 and J usage is TRBJ2-4; perhaps TRBD1 as D (6 bases). The germline V gene has CDR1 MNHEY and CDR2 SVGEGT. The V gene lost 5 bases and the J gene lost 9 bases, with 14 bases spanning the gap. CDR3 length: 13 amino acids.

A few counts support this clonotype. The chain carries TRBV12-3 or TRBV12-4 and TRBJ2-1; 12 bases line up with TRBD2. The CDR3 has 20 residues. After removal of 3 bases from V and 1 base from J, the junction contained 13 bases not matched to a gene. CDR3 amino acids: CASSFRRASGRAASYNEQFF. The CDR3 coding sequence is TGTGCCAGCAGTTTCCGTAGGGCTAGCGGGAGGGCCGCGTCCTACAATGAGCAGTTCTTC.

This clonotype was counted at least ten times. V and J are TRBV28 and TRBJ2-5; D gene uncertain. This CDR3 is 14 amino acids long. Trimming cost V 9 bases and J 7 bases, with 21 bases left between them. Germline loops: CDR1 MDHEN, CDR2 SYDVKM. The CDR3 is CASIQGVGGRTQYF. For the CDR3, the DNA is TGTGCCAGTATCCAAGGCGTCGGTGGTAGGACCCAGTACTTC.

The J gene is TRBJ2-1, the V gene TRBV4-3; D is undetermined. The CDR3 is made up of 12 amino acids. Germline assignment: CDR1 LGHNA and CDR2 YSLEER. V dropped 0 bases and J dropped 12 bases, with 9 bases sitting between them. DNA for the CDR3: TGCGCCAGCAGCCAAGATAGGGCTCGGCAGTTCTTC. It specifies CASSQDRARQFF.

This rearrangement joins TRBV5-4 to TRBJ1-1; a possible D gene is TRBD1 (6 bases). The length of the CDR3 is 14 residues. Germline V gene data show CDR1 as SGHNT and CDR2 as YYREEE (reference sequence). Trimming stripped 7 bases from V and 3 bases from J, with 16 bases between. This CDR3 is CASRSGGADTEAFF. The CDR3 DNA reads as TGTGCCAGCCGTTCCGGGGGGGCCGACACTGAAGCTTTCTTT.

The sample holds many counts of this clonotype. This CDR3 is CASSYSRTADTEAFF. The CDR3 coding sequence is TGTGCCAGCAGTTACTCGAGGACGGCAGACACTGAAGCTTTCTTT. The chain uses TRBV6-5 and TRBJ1-1, with D uncertain. Trimming removed 0 bases from V and 3 bases from J, with 11 bases in between. Germline CDR1 is MNHEY and CDR2 is SVGAGI. This CDR3 is built from 15 residues.

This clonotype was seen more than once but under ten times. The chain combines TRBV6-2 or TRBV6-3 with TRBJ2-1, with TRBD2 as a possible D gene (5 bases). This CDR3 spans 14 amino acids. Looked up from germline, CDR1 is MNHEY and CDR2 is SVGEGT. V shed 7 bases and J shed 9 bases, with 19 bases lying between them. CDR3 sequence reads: CASTDPAGRTEQFF. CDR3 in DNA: TGTGCCAGCACCGACCCGGCGGGTAGGACTGAGCAGTTCTTC.

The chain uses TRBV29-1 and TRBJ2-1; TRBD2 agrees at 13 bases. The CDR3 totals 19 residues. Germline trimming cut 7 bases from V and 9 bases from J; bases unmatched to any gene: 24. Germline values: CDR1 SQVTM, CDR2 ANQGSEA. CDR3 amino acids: CSARAAVGLAGARPGEQFF. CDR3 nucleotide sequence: TGCAGCGCCCGAGCAGCGGTTGGACTAGCGGGGGCCCGGCCGGGTGAGCAGTTCTTC.

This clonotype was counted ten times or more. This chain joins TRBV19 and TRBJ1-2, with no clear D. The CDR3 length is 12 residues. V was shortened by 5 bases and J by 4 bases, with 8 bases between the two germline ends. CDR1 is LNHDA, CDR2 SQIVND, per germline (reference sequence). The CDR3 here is CASSRLGYGYTF. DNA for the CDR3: TGTGCCAGTAGTCGCCTTGGCTATGGCTACACCTTC.

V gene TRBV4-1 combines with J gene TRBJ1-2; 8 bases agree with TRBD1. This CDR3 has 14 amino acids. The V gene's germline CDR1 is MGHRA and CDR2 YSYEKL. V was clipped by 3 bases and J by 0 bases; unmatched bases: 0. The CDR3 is CASSQDRANYGYTF. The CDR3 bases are TGCGCCAGCAGCCAGGACAGGGCTAACTATGGCTACACCTTC.

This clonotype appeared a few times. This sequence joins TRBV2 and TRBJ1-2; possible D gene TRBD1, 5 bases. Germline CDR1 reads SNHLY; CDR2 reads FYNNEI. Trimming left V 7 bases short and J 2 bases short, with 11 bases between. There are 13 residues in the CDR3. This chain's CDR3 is CASKRGPNYGYTF. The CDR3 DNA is TGTGCCAGCAAGCGGGGACCCAACTATGGCTACACCTTC.

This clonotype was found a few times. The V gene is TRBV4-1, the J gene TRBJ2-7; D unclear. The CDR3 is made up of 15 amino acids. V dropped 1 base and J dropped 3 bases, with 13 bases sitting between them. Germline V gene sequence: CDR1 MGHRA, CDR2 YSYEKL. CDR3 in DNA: TGCGCCAGCAGCCAAGTAGCCAGCTGGTACTACGAGCAGTACGTC. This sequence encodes CASSQVASWYYEQYV.

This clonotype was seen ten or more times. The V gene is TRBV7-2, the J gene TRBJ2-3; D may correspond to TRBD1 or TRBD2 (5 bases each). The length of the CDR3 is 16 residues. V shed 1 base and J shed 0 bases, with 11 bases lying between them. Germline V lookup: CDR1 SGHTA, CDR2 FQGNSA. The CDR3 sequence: CASSLVGAGSTDTQYF. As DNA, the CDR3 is TGTGCCAGCAGCTTAGTAGGGGCGGGCAGCACAGATACGCAGTATTTT.

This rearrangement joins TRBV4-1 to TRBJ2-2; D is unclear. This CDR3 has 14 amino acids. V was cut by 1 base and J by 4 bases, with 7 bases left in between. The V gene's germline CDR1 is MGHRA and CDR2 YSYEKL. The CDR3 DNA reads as TGCGCCAGCAGCCAAGCCCTTTCCACCGGGGAGCTGTTTTTT. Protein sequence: CASSQALSTGELFF.

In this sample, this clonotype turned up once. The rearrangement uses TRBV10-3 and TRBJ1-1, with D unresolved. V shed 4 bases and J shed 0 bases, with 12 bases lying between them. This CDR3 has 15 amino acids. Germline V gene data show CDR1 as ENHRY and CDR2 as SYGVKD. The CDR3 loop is CAISVAANMNTEAFF. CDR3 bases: TGTGCCATCAGTGTTGCCGCTAACATGAACACTGAAGCTTTCTTT.

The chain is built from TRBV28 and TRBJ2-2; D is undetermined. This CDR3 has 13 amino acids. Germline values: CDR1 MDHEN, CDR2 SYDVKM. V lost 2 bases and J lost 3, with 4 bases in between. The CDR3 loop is CASSLLHTGELFF. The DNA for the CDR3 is TGTGCCAGCAGTTTACTCCACACCGGGGAGCTGTTTTTT. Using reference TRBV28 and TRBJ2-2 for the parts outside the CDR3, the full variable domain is DVKVTQSSRYLVKRTGEKVFLECVQDMDHENMFWYRQDPGLGLRLIYFSYDVKMKEKGDIPEGYSVSREKKERFSLILESASTNQTSMYLCASSLLHTGELFFGEGSRLTVL.

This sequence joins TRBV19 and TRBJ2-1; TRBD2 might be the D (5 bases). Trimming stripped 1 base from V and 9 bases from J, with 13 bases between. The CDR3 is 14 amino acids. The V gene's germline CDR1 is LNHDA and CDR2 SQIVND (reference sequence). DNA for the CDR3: TGTGCCAGTAGTATAGGCCCACTAGTTCGTGAGCAGTTCTTC. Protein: CASSIGPLVREQFF.

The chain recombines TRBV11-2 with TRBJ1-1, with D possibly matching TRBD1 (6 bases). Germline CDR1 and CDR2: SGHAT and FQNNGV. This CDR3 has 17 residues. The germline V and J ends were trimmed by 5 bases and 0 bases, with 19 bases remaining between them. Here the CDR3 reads CASSRAAAGTLNTEAFF. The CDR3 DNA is TGTGCCAGCAGCCGAGCCGCCGCAGGGACATTGAACACTGAAGCTTTCTTT.

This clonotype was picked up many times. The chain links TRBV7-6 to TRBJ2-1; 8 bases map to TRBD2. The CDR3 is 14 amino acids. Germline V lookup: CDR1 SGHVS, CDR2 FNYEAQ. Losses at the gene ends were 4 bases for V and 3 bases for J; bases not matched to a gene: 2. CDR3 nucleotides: TGTGCCAGCAGCTCTACTAGCGGCTACAATGAGCAGTTCTTC. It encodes CASSSTSGYNEQFF.

CDR3 region: CASSPRPAESGNTIYF. In DNA, the CDR3 is TGCGCCAGCAGCCCTCGGCCCGCAGAAAGTGGAAACACCATATATTTT. The chain links TRBV4-3 to TRBJ1-3; D is unclear. From germline, CDR1 is LGHNA and CDR2 YSLEER. V was clipped by 4 bases and J by 3 bases, with 16 bases between them. This CDR3 is built from 16 residues.

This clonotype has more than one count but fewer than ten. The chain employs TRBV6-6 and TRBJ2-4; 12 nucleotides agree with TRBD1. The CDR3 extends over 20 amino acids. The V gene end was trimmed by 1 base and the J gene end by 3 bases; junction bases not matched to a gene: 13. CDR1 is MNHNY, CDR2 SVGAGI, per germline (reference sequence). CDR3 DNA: TGTGCCAGCAGTTACTTCTACCGGGACAGGGGGCTTAGCGGCAAAAACATTCAGTACTTC. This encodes CASSYFYRDRGLSGKNIQYF.